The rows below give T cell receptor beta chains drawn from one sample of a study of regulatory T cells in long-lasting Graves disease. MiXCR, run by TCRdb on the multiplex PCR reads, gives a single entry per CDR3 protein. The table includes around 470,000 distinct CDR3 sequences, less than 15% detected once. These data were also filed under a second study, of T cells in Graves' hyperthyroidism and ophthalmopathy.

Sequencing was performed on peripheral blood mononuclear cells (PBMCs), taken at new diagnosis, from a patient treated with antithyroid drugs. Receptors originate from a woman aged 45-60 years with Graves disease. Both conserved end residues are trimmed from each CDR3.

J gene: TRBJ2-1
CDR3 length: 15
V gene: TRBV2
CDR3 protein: ASLTYSIAGISNEQF

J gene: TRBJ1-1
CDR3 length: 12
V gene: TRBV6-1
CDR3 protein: ASKTPPGALEAF

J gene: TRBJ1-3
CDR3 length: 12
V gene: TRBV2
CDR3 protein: ASSDRGSGNTIY

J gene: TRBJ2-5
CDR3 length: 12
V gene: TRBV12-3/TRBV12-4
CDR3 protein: ASSLSGIGETQY

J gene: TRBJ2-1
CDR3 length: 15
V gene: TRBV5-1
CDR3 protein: ASSLGFSGEDHNEQF

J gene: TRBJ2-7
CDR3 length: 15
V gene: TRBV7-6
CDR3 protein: ASSLEAGGTGSYEQY

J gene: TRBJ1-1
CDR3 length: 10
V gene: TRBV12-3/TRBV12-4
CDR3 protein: ASRGGTGEAF

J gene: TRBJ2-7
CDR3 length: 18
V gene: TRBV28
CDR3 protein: ASSLGNSGRFVDLRNEQY

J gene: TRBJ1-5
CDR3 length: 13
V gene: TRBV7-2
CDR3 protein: ASSLVGTGDQPQH

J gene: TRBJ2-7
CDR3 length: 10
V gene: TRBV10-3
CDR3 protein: AVAAGSYEQY

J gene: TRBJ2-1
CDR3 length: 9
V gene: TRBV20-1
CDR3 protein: SAYSHNEQF

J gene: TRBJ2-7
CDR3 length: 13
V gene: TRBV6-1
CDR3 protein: ASRPTGTGFYEQY

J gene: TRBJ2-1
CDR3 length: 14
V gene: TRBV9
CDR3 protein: ASSVGGAGYYNEQF

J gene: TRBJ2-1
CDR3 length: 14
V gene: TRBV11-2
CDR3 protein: ASSLDLVVGGNEQF

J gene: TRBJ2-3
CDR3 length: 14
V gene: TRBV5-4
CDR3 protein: ASSNLAGKCTDTQY

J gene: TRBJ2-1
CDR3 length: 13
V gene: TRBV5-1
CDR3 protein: ASSTWGEGRNEQF

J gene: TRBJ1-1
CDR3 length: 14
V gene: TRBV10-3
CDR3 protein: AISESRTGENTEAF

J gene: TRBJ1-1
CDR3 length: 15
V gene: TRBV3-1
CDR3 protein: ASSQIARGGRGTEAF

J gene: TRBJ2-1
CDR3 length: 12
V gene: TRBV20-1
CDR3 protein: SAKLAGSYNEQF

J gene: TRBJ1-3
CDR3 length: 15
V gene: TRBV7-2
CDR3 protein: ASSLSVGYESGNTIY

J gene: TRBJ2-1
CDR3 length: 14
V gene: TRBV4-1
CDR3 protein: ASSPQALAGHNEQF

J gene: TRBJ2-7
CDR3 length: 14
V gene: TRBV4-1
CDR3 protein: ASSQVGLAGAYEQY

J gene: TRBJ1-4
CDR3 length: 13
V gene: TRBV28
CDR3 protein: ASSYVRQTNEKLF

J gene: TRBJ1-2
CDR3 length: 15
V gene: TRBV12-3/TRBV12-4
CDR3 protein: ASSLAMSGRANYGYT

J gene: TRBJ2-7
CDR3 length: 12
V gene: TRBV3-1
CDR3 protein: ASRAAGNTYEQY

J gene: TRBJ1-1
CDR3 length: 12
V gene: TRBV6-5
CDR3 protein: ASSYSQGIGEAF

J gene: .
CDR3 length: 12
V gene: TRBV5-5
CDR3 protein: ASRPAGDRETQY

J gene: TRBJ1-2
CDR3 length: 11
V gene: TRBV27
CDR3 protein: ASSTPTRAGYT

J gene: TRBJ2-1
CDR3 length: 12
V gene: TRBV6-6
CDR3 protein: ASSYSGRYNEQF

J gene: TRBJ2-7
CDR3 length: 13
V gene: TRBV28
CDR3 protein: ASSLRTGHSYEQY

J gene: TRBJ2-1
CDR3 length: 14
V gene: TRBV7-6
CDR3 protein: ASSQRVAANYNEQF

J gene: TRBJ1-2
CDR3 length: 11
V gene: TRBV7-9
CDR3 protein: ASSSQGEDGYT

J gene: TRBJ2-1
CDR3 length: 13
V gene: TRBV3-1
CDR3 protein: ASSQTPSAANEQF

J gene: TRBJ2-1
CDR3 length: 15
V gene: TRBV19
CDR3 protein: ASSIGGGSGRTDEQF

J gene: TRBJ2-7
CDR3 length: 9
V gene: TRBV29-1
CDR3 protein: SVDTGAEQY

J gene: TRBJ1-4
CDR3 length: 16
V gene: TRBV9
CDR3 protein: ASSSPMSGGDYNEKLF

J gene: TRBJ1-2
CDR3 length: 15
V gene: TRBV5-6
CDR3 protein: ASSWGTGGGYRNGYT

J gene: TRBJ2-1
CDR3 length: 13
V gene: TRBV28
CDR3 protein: ASSLSRSGYNEQF

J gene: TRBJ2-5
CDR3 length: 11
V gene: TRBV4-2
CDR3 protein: ASSPLGQETQY

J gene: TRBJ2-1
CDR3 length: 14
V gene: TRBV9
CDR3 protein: ASSMPTSGVYNEQF

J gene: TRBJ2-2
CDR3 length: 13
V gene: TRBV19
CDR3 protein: ASSALAGEAGELF

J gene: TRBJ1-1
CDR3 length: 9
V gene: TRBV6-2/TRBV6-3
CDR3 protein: ASSRRVEAF

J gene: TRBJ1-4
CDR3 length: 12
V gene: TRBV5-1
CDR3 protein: ASSLEADNEKLF